Listed below are T cell receptor beta chains from one sample, sequenced in a study of patients and donors after allogeneic stem cell transplantation. TCRdb reprocessed the RT-PCR reads via MiXCR and lists one record per CDR3 protein. The repertoire has under 200,000 distinct CDR3 sequences, approximately 30% of them found once; the top ten carry roughly 3%. Specimen: blood, either unsorted or a sorted T cell fraction (not recorded which). These receptor sequences come from a human donor who was either an allogeneic HSCT recipient or a stem cell or donor lymphocyte infusion donor (not recorded which). It is not recorded whose cells these are; they may come from a transplant donor. CDR3s include the opening cysteine and the closing phenylalanine or tryptophan. Each record gives: V gene, J gene, D gene, clone size, CDR3 protein, CDR3 DNA. D genes are given only for firm matches. Rows may omit the clone size; those that give it use once, few, many or a size class.

TRBV10-3	TRBJ1-1	NA	NA	CAISETGWGTEAFF	TGTGCCATCAGCGAAACAGGGTGGGGCACTGAAGCTTTCTTT
TRBV10-3	TRBJ1-2	NA	few	CATRAGGSYGYTF	TGTGCCACCAGGGCGGGCGGCTCTTATGGCTACACCTTC
TRBV5-1	TRBJ2-3	TRBD2	NA	CASSSPPGTSVLDTQYF	TGCGCCAGCAGCTCACCCCCCGGGACTAGCGTACTGGATACGCAGTATTTT
TRBV20-1	TRBJ1-6	TRBD1	few	CSASPRDRVYSPLHF	TGCAGTGCTAGCCCCCGAGACAGGGTATATTCACCCCTCCACTTT
TRBV20-1	TRBJ1-2	NA	few	CSAGYTYGYTF	TGCAGTGCTGGCTACACCTATGGCTACACCTTC
TRBV25-1	TRBJ1-1	TRBD1	few	CASSIQTGGGTEAFF	TGTGCCAGCAGTATCCAGACAGGGGGAGGCACTGAAGCTTTCTTT
TRBV28	TRBJ2-2	NA	NA	CASSFGGGYNTGELFF	TGTGCCAGCAGTTTTGGTGGTGGCTATAACACCGGGGAGCTGTTTTTT
TRBV7-9	TRBJ2-7	TRBD1	NA	CASSLVDRPPLYEQYF	TGTGCCAGCAGCTTAGTGGACAGGCCCCCACTCTACGAGCAGTACTTC
TRBV5-5	TRBJ2-2	NA	NA	CASSSPTGELFF	TGTGCCAGCAGCTCCCCTACCGGGGAGCTGTTTTTT
TRBV5-1	TRBJ1-1	NA	NA	CASSTTGATEAFF	TGCGCCAGCAGCACGACGGGGGCCACTGAAGCTTTCTTT